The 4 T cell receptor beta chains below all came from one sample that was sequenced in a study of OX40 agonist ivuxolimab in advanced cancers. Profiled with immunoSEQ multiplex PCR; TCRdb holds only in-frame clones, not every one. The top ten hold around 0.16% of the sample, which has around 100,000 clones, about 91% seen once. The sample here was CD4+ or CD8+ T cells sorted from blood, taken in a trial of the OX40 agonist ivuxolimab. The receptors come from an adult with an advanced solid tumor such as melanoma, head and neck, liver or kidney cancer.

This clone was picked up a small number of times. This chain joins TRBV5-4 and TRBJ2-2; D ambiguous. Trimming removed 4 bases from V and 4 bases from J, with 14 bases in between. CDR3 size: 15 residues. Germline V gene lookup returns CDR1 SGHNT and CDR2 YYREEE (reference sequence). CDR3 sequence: CASSKKTGPTGELFF. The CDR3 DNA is TGTGCCAGCAGCAAAAAGACCGGACCCACCGGGGAGCTGTTTTTT.

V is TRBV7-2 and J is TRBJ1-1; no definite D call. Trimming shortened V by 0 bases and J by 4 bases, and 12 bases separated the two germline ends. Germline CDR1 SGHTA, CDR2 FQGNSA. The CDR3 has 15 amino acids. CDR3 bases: TGTGCCAGCAGCTTAGCGGCGGGAGGCCTCACTGAAGCTTTCTTT. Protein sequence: CASSLAAGGLTEAFF.

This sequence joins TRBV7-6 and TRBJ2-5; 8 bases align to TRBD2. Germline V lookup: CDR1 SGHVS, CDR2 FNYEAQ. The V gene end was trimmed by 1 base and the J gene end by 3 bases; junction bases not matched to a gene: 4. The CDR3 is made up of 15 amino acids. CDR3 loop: CASSLGLAGKETQYF. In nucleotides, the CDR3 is TGTGCCAGCAGCTTAGGGCTAGCGGGTAAAGAGACCCAGTACTTC.

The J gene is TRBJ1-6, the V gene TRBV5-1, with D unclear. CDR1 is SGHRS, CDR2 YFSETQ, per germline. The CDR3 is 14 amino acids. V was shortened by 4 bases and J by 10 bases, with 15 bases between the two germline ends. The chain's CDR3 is CASSRTGSASPLHF. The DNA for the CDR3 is TGCGCCAGCAGCCGGACGGGCTCCGCCTCACCCCTCCACTTT.